Each of the 17 T cell receptor beta chains below was sequenced from the same sample in a study of shared clonotypes between healthy human individuals (dated by TCRdb to 2018 to 2021). Receptor libraries were prepared by the immunoSEQ multiplex PCR assay. This immuneACCESS table, as held by TCRdb, lists in-frame sequences with V and J called but not all clones. Of the missing ones, under half trace to an unresolved V gene in checked studies; the others have no known cause. For this sample the table gives a few million clones, of which around 90% were detected only once. 0.3% to 0.4% of the sample rests with the top ten. Sequences were obtained from naive CD4+ T cells from PBMCs. Read against the paper, the sample's cell subset or site label means: CD45RA+ positively selected. All receptors come from a young man in good health. Some clones in this sample may be carry-over from other donors' samples.

The V call is TRBV6-5, the J call TRBJ2-5; maybe TRBD2 (6 bases). V lost 7 bases and J 4 bases, leaving 19 bases between the germline ends. The CDR3 is made up of 15 amino acids. Germline-derived CDR1 and CDR2 are MNHEY and SVGAGI. CDR3: CASTQGSGGSETQYF. In DNA form, the CDR3 reads TGTGCCAGCACCCAGGGTAGCGGAGGGTCAGAGACCCAGTACTTC.

The rearrangement links TRBV7-2 to TRBJ2-5, with D hard to call. The CDR3 loop spans 12 amino acids. Germline V gene data show CDR1 as SGHTA and CDR2 as FQGNSA. Trimming took off 8 bases at V and 0 bases at J, with 7 bases between the two ends. In DNA form, the CDR3 reads TGTGCCAGCGGGTTGTACCAAGAGACCCAGTACTTC. Its protein is CASGLYQETQYF.

The chain has TRBV7-3 and TRBJ2-1; D perhaps matches TRBD1 (6 bases). The germline CDR1 and CDR2 sequences are SGHTA and FQGTGA. The CDR3 is 15 residues long. V lost 2 bases, J lost 3 bases, and 11 bases lay in between. CDR3 in DNA: TGTGCCAGCAGCTTAGGGCAGGGGCTCTACAATGAGCAGTTCTTC. It specifies CASSLGQGLYNEQFF.

The chain couples TRBV28 to TRBJ1-5; TRBD1 aligns across 8 bases. CDR3 size: 14 residues. The germline V gene has CDR1 MDHEN and CDR2 SYDVKM. J was trimmed by 6 bases and V by 6 bases; bases with no gene match: 7. CDR3 sequence (DNA): TGTGCCAGCAGGGCAACAGGGGGAGCTCAGCCCCAGCATTTT. This sequence encodes CASRATGGAQPQHF.

Regarding this clone: This CDR3 is also generated by other DNA sequences in the sample. V is TRBV4-1 and J is TRBJ1-1; possible D gene TRBD1, 5 bases. CDR1 and CDR2 (germline): MGHRA, YSYEKL. The CDR3 totals 16 residues. V was shortened by 3 bases and J by 1 base, with 15 bases between the two germline ends. For the CDR3, the DNA is TGCGCCAGCAGCCAGGGTCCGGGACGGTCGAACACTGAAGCTTTCTTT. Translation gives CASSQGPGRSNTEAFF.

The J gene is TRBJ2-1, the V gene TRBV19; 7 bases line up with TRBD2. J gave up 4 bases and V 6 bases, and 12 bases lay outside the gene matches. Per the germline V gene, CDR1 is LNHDA and CDR2 is SQIVND (reference sequence). The CDR3 is 16 amino acids. In DNA, the CDR3 is TGTGCCAGTAGCCGAATGGCGGGAGCTTCGTACAATGAGCAGTTCTTC. Amino acid sequence: CASSRMAGASYNEQFF.

The V call is TRBV7-2, the J call TRBJ1-5, with D unresolved. The V end was cut by 4 bases, the J end by 0 bases, with 13 bases between. The germline gives CDR1 SGHTA, CDR2 FQGNSA. The CDR3 has 16 residues. As DNA, the CDR3 is TGTGCCAGCAGCTCACCTCAGATAAATAGCAATCAGCCCCAGCATTTT. Its translation is CASSSPQINSNQPQHF.

The genes are TRBV6-1 and TRBJ1-2; D is unclear. The CDR3 extends over 15 amino acids. Trimming removed 2 bases from V and 3 bases from J, with 13 bases in between. Germline CDR1 is MNHNS and CDR2 is SASEGT. The CDR3 DNA is TGTGCCAGCAGTGAACACCACGCGGCTGACTATGGCTACACCTTC. The encoded protein is CASSEHHAADYGYTF.

The rearrangement links TRBV5-1 to TRBJ2-3; tentative D call: TRBD2 (6 bases). V lost 0 bases and J lost 0, with 11 bases in between. Per germline, CDR1 SGHRS and CDR2 YFSETQ. The CDR3 extends over 16 amino acids. The CDR3 sequence: CASSLVGGFSTDTQYF. As DNA, the CDR3 is TGCGCCAGCAGCTTGGTCGGGGGATTTAGCACAGATACGCAGTATTTT.

The rearrangement links TRBV21-1 to TRBJ1-5. TRBV21-1 counts as a pseudogene. This CDR3 region has 15 residues. The CDR3 DNA sequence: TGTGCCAGCATGTCTCTTCCAAATAGCAATCAGCCCCAGCATTTT. It specifies CASMSLPNSNQPQHF.

This chain links TRBV29-1 with TRBJ2-5; D may correspond to TRBD1 or TRBD2 (7 bases each). The CDR3 covers 13 residues. Germline values: CDR1 SQVTM, CDR2 ANQGSEA. Trimming removed 4 bases from V and 5 bases from J, with 14 bases in between. CDR3 coding DNA: TGCAGCGTTGGGTACAGGGGAGGGGAGACCCAGTACTTC. It yields the protein CSVGYRGGETQYF.

V gene TRBV29-1 combines with J gene TRBJ1-2; D remains unclear. Per germline, CDR1 SQVTM and CDR2 ANQGSEA. The V end was cut by 4 bases, the J end by 5 bases, with 11 bases between. The CDR3 spans 12 residues. The CDR3 region is CSVAFGGYGYTF. The CDR3 bases are TGCAGCGTTGCCTTTGGAGGGTATGGCTACACCTTC.

The chain carries TRBV29-1 and TRBJ1-1; tentatively, D is TRBD1 (5 bases). There are 15 residues in the CDR3. Trimming stripped 3 bases from V and 0 bases from J, with 14 bases between. From germline, CDR1 is SQVTM and CDR2 ANQGSEA. This chain's CDR3 is CSVDRDASMNTEAFF. The CDR3 nucleotides are TGCAGCGTTGACCGGGACGCCAGCATGAACACTGAAGCTTTCTTT. Complete variable domain (other parts from reference TRBV29-1 and TRBJ1-1): SAVISQKPSRDICQRGTSLTIQCQVDSQVTMMFWYRQQPGQSLTLIATANQGSEATYESGFVIDKFPISRPNLTFSTLTVSNMSPEDSSIYLCSVDRDASMNTEAFFGQGTRLTVV.

The chain recombines TRBV6-6 with TRBJ1-5; D is ambiguous. This CDR3 is 15 amino acids long. Per germline, CDR1 MNHNY and CDR2 SVGAGI (reference sequence). The V gene lost 0 bases and the J gene lost 7 bases, with 13 bases spanning the gap. CDR3 nucleotide sequence: TGTGCCAGCAGTTACTCGAAAGGGAACGGACAGCCCCAGCATTTT. The encoded protein is CASSYSKGNGQPQHF.

This clone was recorded only once. The chain has TRBV9 and TRBJ2-7; the D gene is possibly TRBD1 (6 bases). This CDR3 contains 14 residues. From germline, CDR1 is SGDLS and CDR2 YYNGEE. V gave up 3 bases and J gave up 2 bases, with 12 bases separating them. DNA for the CDR3: TGTGCCAGCAGCGCACTACAGGGCCCCTACGAGCAGTACTTC. This gives the protein CASSALQGPYEQYF.

This chain joins TRBV28 and TRBJ2-2, with TRBD1 matching over 9 bases. Germline lookup yields CDR1 MDHEN and CDR2 SYDVKM. There are 16 residues in the CDR3. Trimming cost V 5 bases and J 6 bases; bases outside gene matches: 10. This CDR3 reads CASSPPGTGRPGELFF. The CDR3 DNA sequence: TGTGCCAGCAGTCCACCCGGGACAGGGCGGCCCGGGGAGCTGTTTTTT.

This clone was seen a few times. This chain joins TRBV9 and TRBJ1-1, with D unclear. Germline V gene sequence: CDR1 SGDLS, CDR2 YYNGEE. V was clipped by 2 bases and J by 1 base, with 12 bases between them. The CDR3 is 15 residues long. The CDR3 sequence is CASSVRPGPNTEAFF. The CDR3 DNA sequence: TGTGCCAGCAGCGTTAGACCTGGACCGAACACTGAAGCTTTCTTT.